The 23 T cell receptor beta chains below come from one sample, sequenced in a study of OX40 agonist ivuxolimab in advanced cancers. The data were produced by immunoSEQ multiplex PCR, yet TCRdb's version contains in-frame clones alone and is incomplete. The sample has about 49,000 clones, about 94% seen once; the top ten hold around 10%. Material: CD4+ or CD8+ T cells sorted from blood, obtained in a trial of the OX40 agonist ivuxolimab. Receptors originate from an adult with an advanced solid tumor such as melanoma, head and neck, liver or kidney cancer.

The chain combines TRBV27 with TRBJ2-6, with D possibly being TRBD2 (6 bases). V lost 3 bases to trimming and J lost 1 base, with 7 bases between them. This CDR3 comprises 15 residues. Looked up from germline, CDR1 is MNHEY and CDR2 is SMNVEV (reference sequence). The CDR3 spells CASSLGTSGANVLTF. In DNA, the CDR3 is TGTGCCAGCAGTTTGGGGACTTCTGGGGCCAACGTCCTGACTTTC.

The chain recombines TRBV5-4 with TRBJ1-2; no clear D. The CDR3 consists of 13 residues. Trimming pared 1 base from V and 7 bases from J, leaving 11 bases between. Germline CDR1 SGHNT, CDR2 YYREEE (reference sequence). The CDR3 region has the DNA TGTGCCAGCAGCTTGTGGGAGACGGGTGGCTACACCTTC. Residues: CASSLWETGGYTF.

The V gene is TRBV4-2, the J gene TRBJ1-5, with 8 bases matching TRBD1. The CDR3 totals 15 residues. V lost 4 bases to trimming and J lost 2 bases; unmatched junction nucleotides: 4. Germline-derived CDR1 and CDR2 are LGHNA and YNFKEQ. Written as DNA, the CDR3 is TGTGCCAGCAGCCCACAGGACAGGGGCAATCAGCCCCAGCATTTT. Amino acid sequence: CASSPQDRGNQPQHF.

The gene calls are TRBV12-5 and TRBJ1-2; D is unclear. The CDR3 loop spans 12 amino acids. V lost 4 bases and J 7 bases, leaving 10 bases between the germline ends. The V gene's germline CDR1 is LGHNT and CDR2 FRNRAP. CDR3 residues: CASGSPGLGYTF. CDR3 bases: TGTGCTAGTGGTTCCCCAGGTCTTGGCTACACCTTC.

CDR3 in amino acids: CASSGSGWDEQFF. Written as DNA, the CDR3 is TGTGCCAGCAGTGGCTCGGGGTGGGATGAGCAGTTCTTC. The V gene is TRBV6-1, the J gene TRBJ2-1, with D perhaps matching TRBD2 (5 bases). Germline CDR1 reads MNHNS; CDR2 reads SASEGT. Deletions cut 4 bases from V and 8 bases from J, with 12 bases between. There are 13 residues in the CDR3.

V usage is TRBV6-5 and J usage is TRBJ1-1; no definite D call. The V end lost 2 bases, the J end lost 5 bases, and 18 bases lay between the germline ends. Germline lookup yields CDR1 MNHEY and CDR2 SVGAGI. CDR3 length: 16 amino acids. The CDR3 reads CASSYQRVAAGTEAFF. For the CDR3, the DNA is TGTGCCAGCAGTTACCAGCGCGTAGCGGCCGGAACTGAAGCTTTCTTT.

This CDR3 reads CASREASGRASLGNEQFF. The DNA for the CDR3 is TGTGCCAGCAGGGAGGCTAGCGGGAGGGCCTCTCTGGGAAATGAGCAGTTCTTC. The chain links TRBV2 to TRBJ2-1; 12 bases are shared with TRBD2. The V gene end was trimmed by 6 bases and the J gene end by 7 bases; junction bases not matched to a gene: 16. Germline V lookup: CDR1 SNHLY, CDR2 FYNNEI. The CDR3 extends over 18 amino acids. The full variable domain, completed using reference TRBV2 and TRBJ2-1, is EPEVTQTPSHQVTQMGQEVILRCVPISNHLYFYWYRQILGQKVEFLVSFYNNEISEKSEIFDDQFSVERPDGSNFTLKIRSTKLEDSAMYFCASREASGRASLGNEQFFGPGTRLTVL.

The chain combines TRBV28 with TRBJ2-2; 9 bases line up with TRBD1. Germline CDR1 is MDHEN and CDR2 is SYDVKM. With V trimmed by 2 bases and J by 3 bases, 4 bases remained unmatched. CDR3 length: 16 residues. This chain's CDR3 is CASSLGDREDTGELFF. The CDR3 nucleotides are TGTGCCAGCAGTTTAGGGGACAGGGAGGACACCGGGGAGCTGTTTTTT.

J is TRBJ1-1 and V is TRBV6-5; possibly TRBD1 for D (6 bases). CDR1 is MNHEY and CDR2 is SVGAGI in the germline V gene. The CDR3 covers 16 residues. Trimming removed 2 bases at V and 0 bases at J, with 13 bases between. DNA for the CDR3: TGTGCCAGCAGTTACAGTAGGGGGGGCATGAACACTGAAGCTTTCTTT. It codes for CASSYSRGGMNTEAFF.

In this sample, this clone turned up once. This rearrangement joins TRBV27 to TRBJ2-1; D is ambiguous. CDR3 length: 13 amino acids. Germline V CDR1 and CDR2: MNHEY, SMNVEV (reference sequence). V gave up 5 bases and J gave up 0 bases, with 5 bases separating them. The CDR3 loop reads CASSLFSYNEQFF. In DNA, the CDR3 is TGTGCCAGCAGTCTTTTCTCCTACAATGAGCAGTTCTTC.

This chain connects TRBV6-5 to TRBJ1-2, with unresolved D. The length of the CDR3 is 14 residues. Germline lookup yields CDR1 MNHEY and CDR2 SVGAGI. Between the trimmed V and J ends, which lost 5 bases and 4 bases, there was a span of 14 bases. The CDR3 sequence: CASSTGILSYGYTF. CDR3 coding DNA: TGTGCCAGCAGTACGGGGATCCTCTCCTATGGCTACACCTTC.

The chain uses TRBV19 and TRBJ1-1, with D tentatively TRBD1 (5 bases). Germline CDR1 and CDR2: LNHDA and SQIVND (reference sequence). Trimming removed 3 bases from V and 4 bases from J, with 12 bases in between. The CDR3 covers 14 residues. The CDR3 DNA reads TGTGCCAGTAGTATCGAGGTGGGGGTCACTGAAGCTTTCTTT. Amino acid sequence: CASSIEVGVTEAFF.

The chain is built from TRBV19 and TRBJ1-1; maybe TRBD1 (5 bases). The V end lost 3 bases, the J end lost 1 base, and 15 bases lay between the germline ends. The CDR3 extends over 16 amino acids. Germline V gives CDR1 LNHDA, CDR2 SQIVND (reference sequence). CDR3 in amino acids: CASSILGVSANTEAFF. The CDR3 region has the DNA TGTGCCAGTAGTATCTTGGGGGTTTCGGCGAACACTGAAGCTTTCTTT.

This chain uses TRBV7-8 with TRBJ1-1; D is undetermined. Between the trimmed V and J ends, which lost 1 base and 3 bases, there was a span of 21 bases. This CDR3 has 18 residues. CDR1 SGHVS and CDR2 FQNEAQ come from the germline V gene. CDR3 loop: CASSLVGLRAQGYTEAFF. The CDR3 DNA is TGTGCCAGCAGCTTAGTAGGTCTCCGGGCTCAAGGGTACACTGAAGCTTTCTTT. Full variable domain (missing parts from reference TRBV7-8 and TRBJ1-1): GAGVSQSPRYKVAKRGQDVALRCDPISGHVSLFWYQQALGQGPEFLTYFQNEAQLDKSGLPSDRFFAERPEGSVSTLKIQRTQQEDSAVYLCASSLVGLRAQGYTEAFFGQGTRLTVV.

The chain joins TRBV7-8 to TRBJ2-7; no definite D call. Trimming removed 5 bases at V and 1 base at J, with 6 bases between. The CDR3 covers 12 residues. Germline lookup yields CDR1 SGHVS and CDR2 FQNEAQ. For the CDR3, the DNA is TGTGCCAGCAGCGCCTCTTCCTACGAGCAGTACTTC. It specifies CASSASSYEQYF.

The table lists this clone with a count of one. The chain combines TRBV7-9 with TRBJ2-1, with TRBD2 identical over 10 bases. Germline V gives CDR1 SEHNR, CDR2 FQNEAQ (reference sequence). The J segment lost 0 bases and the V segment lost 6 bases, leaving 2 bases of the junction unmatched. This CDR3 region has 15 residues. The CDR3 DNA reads TGTGCCAGCAGATCTAGCGGGAGCTCCTACAATGAGCAGTTCTTC. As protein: CASRSSGSSYNEQFF.

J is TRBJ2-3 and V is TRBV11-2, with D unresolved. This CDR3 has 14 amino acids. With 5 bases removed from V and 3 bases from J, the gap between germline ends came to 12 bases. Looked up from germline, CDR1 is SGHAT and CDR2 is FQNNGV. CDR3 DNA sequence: TGTGCCAGCAGCGCAACCCCTTGGACAGATACGCAGTATTTT. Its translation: CASSATPWTDTQYF.

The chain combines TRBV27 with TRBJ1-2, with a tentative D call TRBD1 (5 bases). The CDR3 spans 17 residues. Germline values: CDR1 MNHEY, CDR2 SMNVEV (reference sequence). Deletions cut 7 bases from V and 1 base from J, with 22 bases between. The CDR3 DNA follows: TGTGCCAGCAAACCCTCCCCGGGACCTTTTTTTAACTATGGCTACACCTTC. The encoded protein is CASKPSPGPFFNYGYTF.

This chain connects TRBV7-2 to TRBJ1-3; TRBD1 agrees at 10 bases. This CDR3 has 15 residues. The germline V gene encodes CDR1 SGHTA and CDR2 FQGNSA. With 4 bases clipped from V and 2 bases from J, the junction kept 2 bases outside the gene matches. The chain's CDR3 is CASSWTGGAGNTIYF. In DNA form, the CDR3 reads TGTGCCAGCAGCTGGACAGGGGGAGCTGGAAACACCATATATTTT. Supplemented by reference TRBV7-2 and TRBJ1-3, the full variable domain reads GAGVSQSPSNKVTEKGKDVELRCDPISGHTALYWYRQSLGQGLEFLIYFQGNSAPDKSGLPSDRFSAERTGGSVSTLTIQRTQQEDSAVYLCASSWTGGAGNTIYFGEGSWLTVV.

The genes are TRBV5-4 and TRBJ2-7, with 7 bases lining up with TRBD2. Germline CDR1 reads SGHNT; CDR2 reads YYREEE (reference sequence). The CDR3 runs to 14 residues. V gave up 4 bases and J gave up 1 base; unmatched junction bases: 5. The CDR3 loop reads CASSGGVRSYEQYF. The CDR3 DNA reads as TGTGCCAGCAGCGGGGGGGTACGATCCTACGAGCAGTACTTC.

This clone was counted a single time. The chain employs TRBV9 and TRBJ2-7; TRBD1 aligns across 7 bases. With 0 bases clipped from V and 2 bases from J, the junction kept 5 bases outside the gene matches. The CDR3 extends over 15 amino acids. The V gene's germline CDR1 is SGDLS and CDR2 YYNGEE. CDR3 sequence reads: CASSVAHGQAYEQYF. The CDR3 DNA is TGTGCCAGCAGCGTAGCCCACGGACAGGCCTACGAGCAGTACTTC.

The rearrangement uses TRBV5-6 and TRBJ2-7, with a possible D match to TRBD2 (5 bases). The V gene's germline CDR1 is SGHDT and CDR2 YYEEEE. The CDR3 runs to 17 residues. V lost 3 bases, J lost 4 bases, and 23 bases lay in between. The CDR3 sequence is CASSSTEVLGSMYEQYF. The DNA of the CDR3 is TGTGCCAGCAGCTCCACGGAGGTGTTGGGCAGCATGTACGAGCAGTACTTC.

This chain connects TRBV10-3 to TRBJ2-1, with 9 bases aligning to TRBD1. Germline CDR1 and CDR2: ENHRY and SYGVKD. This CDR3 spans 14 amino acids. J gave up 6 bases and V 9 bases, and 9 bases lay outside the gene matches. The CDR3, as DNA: TGTGCCATTGCCTTAGGGACAGGGCTCAATGAGCAGTTCTTC. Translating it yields CAIALGTGLNEQFF.